This note documents a single T cell receptor beta chain sequence. The clone's antigen remains unknown. No qualities accompany the bases; no much larger clone lies one base away. This sample was taken from a study of technical replicates of blood from a handful of donors (TCRdb year 2017). To prepare the library, the immunoSEQ multiplex PCR assay was applied. The clones in this table, taken by TCRdb from immuneACCESS, are in-frame only. Not every clone is retained; where verified, under half of the shortfall comes from an unresolved V gene, and the cause of the rest is unknown. The sample includes about 81,000 clones, with 81% observed a single time. The biggest ten clones account for 3.5% to 4% of the sample. Ends trimmed: V by 8 bases, J by 5 bases; bases unmatched to a gene: 5. From the germline V gene, CDR1 is LGHNA and CDR2 is YSLEER. Its CDR3 holds 13 amino acids, cysteine through phenylalanine. Of all the DNA, just the CDR3 is kept, 39 bases in frame from base 1.

Rearrangement joined TRBV4-3 to TRBJ1-4, and TRBD1 aligns with 7 junction nucleotides. Sequencing was carried out using PBMCs. The TCR was taken from a human donor in good health. Some clones in this sample may be carry-over from other donors' samples. The nucleotide sequence reads as follows: TGCGCCAGCCGACAGGGAAGCAATGAAAAACTGTTTTTT. This is translated as CASRQGSNEKLFF.